This TCR beta chain was found in a study of T cells in Graves' hyperthyroidism and ophthalmopathy. Authors of the study amplified TCR beta CDR3 regions from RNA transcripts. Initially, a first-round RT-PCR of the TCR CDR3 employed the HTBI primer set. TCRdb processed the multiplex PCR reads anew with MiXCR; each CDR3 protein has one entry. The data contain 530,000 or so distinct CDR3 sequences, approximately 44% of them singletons. CDR1 is DFQATT and CDR2 is SNEGSKA in the germline V gene (reference sequence). The CDR3 contains 15 residues. General study points: Blood also contained most expanded thyroid clonotypes above 0.001.

Details on this clonotype: Its antigen is not identified.

Source material: peripheral blood or thyroid tissue (not recorded which). The V gene is TRBV20-1, the J gene TRBJ2-7; 7 positions agree with TRBD2. Near its end, the DNA agrees better with TRBJ2-1, so the J call may be wrong. The sequence was collected from a woman aged 18-29 years with Graves' hyperthyroidism. The CDR3 loop reads CGGPPLASSYNEQFF. CDR3 DNA sequence: TGCGGAGGTCCCCCACTAGCGAGCTCCTACAATGAGCAGTTCTTC.